Listed below are T cell receptor beta chains from one sample, sequenced in a study of blood T cell repertoires in COVID-19. TCRdb's table, derived via immunoSEQ multiplex PCR, lists solely in-frame clones and lacks some. This table holds some 5,700 clones, roughly 80% found once. The sample was peripheral blood. The receptors were gathered from a human donor with active COVID-19. The donor label of this sample is uncertain. Each CDR3 is given with its conserved first and last residue. The D gene is left open where the match is weak. Only some rows state a clone size, as once, few, many or a class for expanded clones.

CDR3 protein: CASSERRTGPYEQYF
CDR3 DNA: TGTGCCAGCAGTGAAAGGCGGACAGGGCCCTACGAGCAGTACTTC
clone size: .
J gene: TRBJ2-7
D gene: TRBD1
V gene: TRBV6-1

CDR3 protein: CASSLGWIGSGGDYNEQFF
CDR3 DNA: TGTGCCAGCAGCTTAGGATGGATTGGCTCGGGAGGGGACTACAATGAGCAGTTCTTC
clone size: .
J gene: TRBJ2-1
D gene: TRBD2
V gene: TRBV11-3

CDR3 protein: CASSDRTSGNDEQFF
CDR3 DNA: TGTGCCAGCAGTGACCGCACTAGCGGGAACGATGAGCAGTTCTTC
clone size: .
J gene: TRBJ2-1
D gene: TRBD2
V gene: TRBV6-4

CDR3 protein: CASSFQDRGYGYTF
CDR3 DNA: TGTGCCAGCAGCTTCCAAGACAGGGGATATGGCTACACCTTC
clone size: .
J gene: TRBJ1-2
D gene: TRBD1
V gene: TRBV7-2

CDR3 protein: CASTPCADTQYF
CDR3 DNA: TGTGCCAGCACCCCTTGCGCAGATACGCAGTATTTT
clone size: once
J gene: TRBJ2-3
D gene: .
V gene: TRBV27

CDR3 protein: CASGGGTSVSLEQFF
CDR3 DNA: TGTGCCAGCGGCGGGGGGACTAGCGTGTCGTTGGAGCAGTTCTTC
clone size: .
J gene: TRBJ2-1
D gene: TRBD2
V gene: TRBV11-2

CDR3 protein: CASSLGTQGAMEKLFF
CDR3 DNA: TGCGCCAGCAGCTTGGGGACACAGGGCGCGATGGAAAAACTGTTTTTT
clone size: .
J gene: TRBJ1-4
D gene: .
V gene: TRBV5-1

CDR3 protein: CASSQDGLSGYGYTF
CDR3 DNA: TGTGCCAGCAGCCAAGACGGTTTGTCGGGTTATGGCTACACCTTC
clone size: .
J gene: TRBJ1-2
D gene: .
V gene: TRBV14

CDR3 protein: CASSFTSGLGEQFF
CDR3 DNA: TGTGCCAGCAGTTTCACTAGCGGGTTAGGTGAGCAGTTCTTC
clone size: .
J gene: TRBJ2-1
D gene: TRBD2
V gene: TRBV6-2/TRBV6-3

CDR3 protein: CASSHGTGEARPLHF
CDR3 DNA: TGTGCCAGCAGTCACGGGACAGGGGAAGCGAGGCCCCTCCACTTT
clone size: .
J gene: TRBJ1-6
D gene: TRBD1
V gene: TRBV6-2/TRBV6-3

CDR3 protein: CASSADRSYGYTF
CDR3 DNA: TGTGCCAGCAGCGCGGACAGGAGCTATGGCTACACCTTC
clone size: .
J gene: TRBJ1-2
D gene: TRBD1
V gene: TRBV5-6

CDR3 protein: CASSQAAGAWNEQFF
CDR3 DNA: TGCGCCAGCAGCCAAGCAGCGGGAGCCTGGAATGAGCAGTTCTTC
clone size: .
J gene: TRBJ2-1
D gene: TRBD2
V gene: TRBV4-1

CDR3 protein: CASSLAGTANTEAFF
CDR3 DNA: TGTGCCAGCAGCTTGGCCGGGACAGCTAACACTGAAGCTTTCTTT
clone size: .
J gene: TRBJ1-1
D gene: TRBD1
V gene: TRBV5-4

CDR3 protein: CASSQRGANVLTF
CDR3 DNA: TGTGCCAGCAGCCAGCGGGGGGCCAACGTCCTGACTTTC
clone size: .
J gene: TRBJ2-6
D gene: .
V gene: TRBV3-1/TRBV3-2

CDR3 protein: CASSHRQETNEKLFF
CDR3 DNA: TGTGCCAGCAGCCATCGTCAGGAAACTAATGAAAAACTGTTTTTT
clone size: .
J gene: TRBJ1-4
D gene: .
V gene: TRBV21-1

CDR3 protein: CASSPYSAGTYNEQFF
CDR3 DNA: TGTGCCAGCAGCCCTTATAGCGCGGGGACCTACAATGAGCAGTTCTTC
clone size: .
J gene: TRBJ2-1
D gene: .
V gene: TRBV21-1

CDR3 protein: CASSFYRGLSYNEQFF
CDR3 DNA: TGTGCCAGCAGTTTTTACAGGGGGCTCTCCTACAATGAGCAGTTCTTC
clone size: once
J gene: TRBJ2-1
D gene: TRBD1
V gene: TRBV6-2/TRBV6-3

CDR3 protein: CASSIDHRNYGYTF
CDR3 DNA: TGTGCCAGTAGTATAGACCACAGGAACTATGGCTACACCTTC
clone size: .
J gene: TRBJ1-2
D gene: .
V gene: TRBV19

CDR3 protein: CASSLSVTAGWALYGYTF
CDR3 DNA: TGTGCCAGCAGTTTAAGTGTGACGGCAGGCTGGGCCCTATATGGCTACACCTTC
clone size: .
J gene: TRBJ1-2
D gene: .
V gene: TRBV28

CDR3 protein: CASSPSGDTQYF
CDR3 DNA: TGTGCCAGCAGCCCGTCGGGAGATACGCAGTATTTT
clone size: .
J gene: TRBJ2-3
D gene: .
V gene: TRBV7-8

CDR3 protein: CASGATMNTEAFF
CDR3 DNA: TGTGCCAGTGGGGCGACAATGAACACTGAAGCTTTCTTT
clone size: .
J gene: TRBJ1-1
D gene: .
V gene: TRBV19

CDR3 protein: CASSQGVYEQYF
CDR3 DNA: TGTGCCAGCAGTCAGGGGGTCTACGAGCAGTACTTC
clone size: .
J gene: TRBJ2-7
D gene: TRBD1
V gene: TRBV28

CDR3 protein: CASKRTPYSNTGELFF
CDR3 DNA: TGTGCCAGCAAAAGGACTCCCTACTCGAACACCGGGGAGCTGTTTTTT
clone size: .
J gene: TRBJ2-2
D gene: .
V gene: TRBV27

CDR3 protein: CASSVSGGGVTDTQYF
CDR3 DNA: TGTGCCAGCAGCGTATCTGGAGGCGGGGTTACAGATACGCAGTATTTT
clone size: .
J gene: TRBJ2-3
D gene: .
V gene: TRBV9

CDR3 protein: CASSDGRMNTEAFF
CDR3 DNA: TGTGCCAGCAGTGATGGCAGGATGAACACTGAAGCTTTCTTT
clone size: .
J gene: TRBJ1-1
D gene: .
V gene: TRBV6-1

CDR3 protein: CASIPGGIDTQYF
CDR3 DNA: TGTGCCAGCATCCCAGGGGGCATAGATACGCAGTATTTT
clone size: .
J gene: TRBJ2-3
D gene: TRBD1
V gene: TRBV28

CDR3 protein: CSVRSGGRYNEQFF
CDR3 DNA: TGCAGCGTTCGGTCGGGGGGTAGGTACAATGAGCAGTTCTTC
clone size: once
J gene: TRBJ2-1
D gene: TRBD2
V gene: TRBV29-1

CDR3 protein: CASSGTRGREQYF
CDR3 DNA: TGTGCCAGTAGTGGAACCCGAGGTCGGGAGCAGTACTTC
clone size: .
J gene: TRBJ2-7
D gene: .
V gene: TRBV19

CDR3 protein: CASSYDRVRETQYF
CDR3 DNA: TGTGCCAGCAGTTACGACAGGGTACGGGAGACCCAGTACTTC
clone size: .
J gene: TRBJ2-5
D gene: TRBD1
V gene: TRBV6-5

CDR3 protein: CASSPRSGTGESADTQYF
CDR3 DNA: TGTGCCAGCAGCCCCCGCTCGGGGACAGGGGAGTCCGCAGATACGCAGTATTTT
clone size: .
J gene: TRBJ2-3
D gene: TRBD1
V gene: TRBV7-6

CDR3 protein: CASSLGDSTWVNEQFF
CDR3 DNA: TGTGCCAGCAGCTTAGGGGACTCTACTTGGGTCAATGAGCAGTTCTTC
clone size: .
J gene: TRBJ2-1
D gene: .
V gene: TRBV13

CDR3 protein: CASRTGFRGEQFF
CDR3 DNA: TGTGCCAGCCGCACGGGTTTCAGAGGCGAGCAGTTCTTC
clone size: .
J gene: TRBJ2-1
D gene: .
V gene: TRBV12-3/TRBV12-4

CDR3 protein: CASLPGQGGSPLHF
CDR3 DNA: TGTGCCAGCCTCCCGGGACAGGGAGGTTCACCCCTCCACTTT
clone size: once
J gene: TRBJ1-6
D gene: TRBD1
V gene: TRBV25-1

CDR3 protein: CASSLAPGGPRDTEAFF
CDR3 DNA: TGTGCCAGCAGCTTAGCCCCGGGGGGGCCAAGGGACACTGAAGCTTTCTTT
clone size: .
J gene: TRBJ1-1
D gene: .
V gene: TRBV7-9

CDR3 protein: CASRELPGVGTDTQYF
CDR3 DNA: TGCGCCAGCAGGGAATTGCCGGGAGTCGGGACAGATACGCAGTATTTT
clone size: .
J gene: TRBJ2-3
D gene: .
V gene: TRBV5-1

CDR3 protein: CASGADRFNSPLHF
CDR3 DNA: TGTGCTAGTGGCGCGGACAGGTTTAATTCACCCCTCCACTTT
clone size: .
J gene: TRBJ1-6
D gene: TRBD1
V gene: TRBV12-5

CDR3 protein: CASSPRTNEKLFF
CDR3 DNA: TGTGCCAGCAGCCCCCGAACTAATGAAAAACTGTTTTTT
clone size: .
J gene: TRBJ1-4
D gene: .
V gene: TRBV9

CDR3 protein: CASSQGPRRGATGELFF
CDR3 DNA: TGCGCCAGCAGCCAAGGTCCCCGCAGGGGTGCCACCGGGGAGCTGTTTTTT
clone size: .
J gene: TRBJ2-2
D gene: .
V gene: TRBV4-1

CDR3 protein: CASSDPGQGSVSSYNEQFF
CDR3 DNA: TGTGCCAGCAGTGATCCGGGACAGGGCTCTGTAAGCTCCTACAATGAGCAGTTCTTC
clone size: .
J gene: TRBJ2-1
D gene: TRBD1
V gene: TRBV6-2/TRBV6-3

CDR3 protein: CASSAEPGSSPLHF
CDR3 DNA: TGTGCCAGCAGCGCCGAACCGGGGTCCTCACCCCTCCACTTT
clone size: .
J gene: TRBJ1-6
D gene: .
V gene: TRBV9

CDR3 protein: CASSLDYRTGGLADTQYF
CDR3 DNA: TGTGCCAGCAGCTTGGATTATAGGACAGGGGGCCTCGCAGATACGCAGTATTTT
clone size: .
J gene: TRBJ2-3
D gene: TRBD1
V gene: TRBV5-6

CDR3 protein: CASSLLGARGYTF
CDR3 DNA: TGTGCCAGCAGCTTGCTTGGGGCCCGCGGCTACACCTTC
clone size: .
J gene: TRBJ1-2
D gene: .
V gene: TRBV5-4

CDR3 protein: CASSLGQRQETQYF
CDR3 DNA: TGTGCCAGCAGCTTAGGACAGAGACAAGAGACCCAGTACTTC
clone size: once
J gene: TRBJ2-5
D gene: .
V gene: TRBV7-8

CDR3 protein: CASSQVQGAGEKLFF
CDR3 DNA: TGCGCCAGCAGCCAAGTACAGGGGGCAGGTGAAAAACTGTTTTTT
clone size: .
J gene: TRBJ1-4
D gene: TRBD1
V gene: TRBV5-1

CDR3 protein: CASSQGLAGGVNIQYF
CDR3 DNA: TGCGCCAGCAGCCAAGGACTAGCGGGAGGGGTAAACATTCAGTACTTC
clone size: .
J gene: TRBJ2-4
D gene: TRBD2
V gene: TRBV4-3

CDR3 protein: CASSQGDTIAGGAYNEQFF
CDR3 DNA: TGCGCCAGCAGCCAAGGGGATACTATAGCGGGAGGCGCATACAATGAGCAGTTCTTC
clone size: .
J gene: TRBJ2-1
D gene: TRBD2
V gene: TRBV4-1

CDR3 protein: CASSVGGQGRNEQFF
CDR3 DNA: TGTGCCAGCAGCGTAGGGGGACAGGGTCGAAATGAGCAGTTCTTC
clone size: .
J gene: TRBJ2-1
D gene: TRBD1
V gene: TRBV9

CDR3 protein: CAWSFGGDQPQHF
CDR3 DNA: TGTGCCTGGAGTTTTGGGGGGGATCAGCCCCAGCATTTT
clone size: .
J gene: TRBJ1-5
D gene: .
V gene: TRBV30

CDR3 protein: CATSDKGEDYTF
CDR3 DNA: TGTGCCACCAGTGATAAGGGAGAGGACTACACCTTC
clone size: .
J gene: TRBJ1-2
D gene: .
V gene: TRBV24-1

CDR3 protein: CASSTQGGNTIYF
CDR3 DNA: TGTGCCAGTAGTACGCAGGGTGGAAACACCATATATTTT
clone size: .
J gene: TRBJ1-3
D gene: .
V gene: TRBV19

CDR3 protein: CASSKRPARTDTQYF
CDR3 DNA: TGTGCCAGTAGTAAGCGGCCAGCCCGCACAGATACGCAGTATTTT
clone size: .
J gene: TRBJ2-3
D gene: .
V gene: TRBV19

CDR3 protein: CALERAFNEKLFF
CDR3 DNA: TGTGCCCTCGAGCGGGCGTTTAATGAAAAACTGTTTTTT
clone size: few
J gene: TRBJ1-4
D gene: .
V gene: TRBV30

CDR3 protein: CASAQGHSNQPQHF
CDR3 DNA: TGTGCCAGCGCGCAGGGTCATAGCAATCAGCCCCAGCATTTT
clone size: .
J gene: TRBJ1-5
D gene: .
V gene: TRBV18

CDR3 protein: CASSPRAGAGGEQFF
CDR3 DNA: TGTGCCAGCAGCCCCAGAGCGGGGGCGGGAGGTGAGCAGTTCTTC
clone size: .
J gene: TRBJ2-1
D gene: TRBD2
V gene: TRBV3-1/TRBV3-2

CDR3 protein: CASSLSRAQETQYF
CDR3 DNA: TGCGCCAGCAGCTTGAGCAGGGCCCAAGAGACCCAGTACTTC
clone size: .
J gene: TRBJ2-5
D gene: .
V gene: TRBV5-1

CDR3 protein: CASSLSGGAEVADTQYF
CDR3 DNA: TGCGCCAGCAGCCTTAGCGGGGGGGCCGAGGTGGCGGATACGCAGTATTTT
clone size: few
J gene: TRBJ2-3
D gene: TRBD2
V gene: TRBV5-1

CDR3 protein: CASSSIQGRRTDTQYF
CDR3 DNA: TGTGCCAGCAGTTCCATACAGGGACGCCGCACAGATACGCAGTATTTT
clone size: .
J gene: TRBJ2-3
D gene: .
V gene: TRBV28

CDR3 protein: CASSFLEGTEAFF
CDR3 DNA: TGTGCCAGCAGCTTTTTGGAGGGGACTGAAGCTTTCTTT
clone size: once
J gene: TRBJ1-1
D gene: .
V gene: TRBV11-1

CDR3 protein: CASSLSRQGRYTYEQYF
CDR3 DNA: TGTGCCAGCAGTTTATCGCGACAGGGACGGTATACCTACGAGCAGTACTTC
clone size: .
J gene: TRBJ2-7
D gene: TRBD1
V gene: TRBV27

CDR3 protein: CASRGDSTGNTEAFF
CDR3 DNA: TGTGCCAGCAGGGGTGACAGCACGGGGAACACTGAAGCTTTCTTT
clone size: .
J gene: TRBJ1-1
D gene: .
V gene: TRBV2